Listed below are T cell receptor beta chains from one sample, sequenced in a study of siplizumab effects on memory and regulatory T cells. The table came from immunoSEQ multiplex PCR; TCRdb's copy has only in-frame clones and leaves some out. The data contain some 110,000 clones, around 94% of them singletons. The sequencing input was non-Treg CD4+ T cells sorted from blood. These receptors were collected from a human donor in good health. Both conserved end residues are part of each CDR3. D genes are given only for firm matches. Part of the rows lack a size; the others show once, few, many or a class for expanded clones.

v_gene: TRBV5-1; abundance: once; j_gene: TRBJ2-7; d_gene: NA; CDR3aa: CASSSRTYSYEQYF; CDR3nt: TGCGCCAGCAGCTCCAGGACTTACTCCTACGAGCAGTACTTC
v_gene: TRBV7-2; abundance: once; j_gene: TRBJ1-1; d_gene: NA; CDR3aa: CASSNDRNTEAFF; CDR3nt: TGTGCCAGCAGCAACGACAGGAACACTGAAGCTTTCTTT
v_gene: TRBV6-5; abundance: NA; j_gene: TRBJ1-3; d_gene: NA; CDR3aa: CASGRLAFSGNTIYF; CDR3nt: TGTGCCAGCGGGAGACTAGCCTTCTCTGGAAACACCATATATTTT
v_gene: TRBV27; abundance: NA; j_gene: TRBJ1-1; d_gene: NA; CDR3aa: CASSRTDTEAFF; CDR3nt: TGTGCCAGCAGCCGGACCGACACTGAAGCTTTCTTT
v_gene: TRBV27; abundance: NA; j_gene: TRBJ1-2; d_gene: TRBD1; CDR3aa: CASSADRDYGYTF; CDR3nt: TGTGCCAGCAGCGCGGACAGGGACTATGGCTACACCTTC
v_gene: TRBV5-4; abundance: NA; j_gene: TRBJ1-1; d_gene: NA; CDR3aa: CASSFGGMKNTEAFF; CDR3nt: TGTGCCAGCAGCTTCGGGGGTATGAAGAACACTGAAGCTTTCTTT
v_gene: TRBV29-1; abundance: NA; j_gene: TRBJ1-1; d_gene: NA; CDR3aa: CSVAQGYINTEAFF; CDR3nt: TGCAGCGTTGCCCAGGGATACATAAACACTGAAGCTTTCTTT
v_gene: TRBV6-6; abundance: NA; j_gene: TRBJ2-7; d_gene: NA; CDR3aa: CASSYSPRSYEQYF; CDR3nt: TGTGCCAGCAGTTACTCTCCCCGATCCTACGAGCAGTACTTC
v_gene: TRBV7-9; abundance: once; j_gene: TRBJ1-4; d_gene: NA; CDR3aa: CASSPQGKSEKLFF; CDR3nt: TGTGCCAGCAGCCCCCAAGGGAAGAGCGAAAAACTGTTTTTT
v_gene: TRBV5-4; abundance: NA; j_gene: TRBJ2-7; d_gene: NA; CDR3aa: CASSLSFKGSHEQYF; CDR3nt: TGTGCCAGCAGCTTGTCTTTCAAGGGGTCTCACGAGCAGTACTTC
v_gene: TRBV7-2; abundance: NA; j_gene: TRBJ2-1; d_gene: TRBD2; CDR3aa: CASSLIGRGGPYNEQFF; CDR3nt: TGTGCCAGCAGCTTAATCGGTCGCGGGGGTCCTTACAATGAGCAGTTCTTC
v_gene: TRBV25-1; abundance: NA; j_gene: TRBJ2-7; d_gene: TRBD2; CDR3aa: CASSPGGERSEQYF; CDR3nt: TGTGCCAGCAGCCCCGGGGGGGAACGAAGCGAGCAGTACTTC
v_gene: TRBV6-5; abundance: NA; j_gene: TRBJ1-3; d_gene: NA; CDR3aa: CASRTAGNTIYF; CDR3nt: TGTGCCAGCAGGACTGCTGGAAACACCATATATTTT
v_gene: TRBV15; abundance: NA; j_gene: TRBJ1-3; d_gene: NA; CDR3aa: CATSSGTGGNTIYF; CDR3nt: TGTGCCACCAGCAGCGGGACGGGGGGAAACACCATATATTTT
v_gene: TRBV11-2; abundance: NA; j_gene: TRBJ1-1; d_gene: TRBD1; CDR3aa: CASSGRTGGAGTEAFF; CDR3nt: TGTGCCAGCAGCGGCAGGACAGGGGGCGCAGGCACTGAAGCTTTCTTT
v_gene: TRBV6-1; abundance: NA; j_gene: TRBJ2-5; d_gene: NA; CDR3aa: CASTLGVPGTQYF; CDR3nt: TGTGCCAGCACCTTGGGAGTCCCGGGGACCCAGTACTTC
v_gene: TRBV5-1; abundance: NA; j_gene: TRBJ2-3; d_gene: NA; CDR3aa: CASSSTDATDTQYF; CDR3nt: TGCGCCAGCAGCTCGACGGACGCCACAGATACGCAGTATTTT
v_gene: TRBV6-1; abundance: NA; j_gene: TRBJ2-7; d_gene: NA; CDR3aa: CASSGGQSSYEQYF; CDR3nt: TGTGCCAGCAGTGGCGGACAGTCCTCCTACGAGCAGTACTTC
v_gene: TRBV7-9; abundance: NA; j_gene: TRBJ1-2; d_gene: NA; CDR3aa: CASSPSRNYGYTF; CDR3nt: TGTGCCAGCAGCCCGAGCCGGAACTATGGCTACACCTTC
v_gene: TRBV29-1; abundance: NA; j_gene: TRBJ2-3; d_gene: NA; CDR3aa: CSVRLGNRDTDTQYF; CDR3nt: TGCAGCGTAAGATTAGGGAATCGAGACACAGATACGCAGTATTTT
v_gene: TRBV6-1; abundance: once; j_gene: TRBJ2-3; d_gene: NA; CDR3aa: CASSEKARADTQYF; CDR3nt: TGTGCCAGCAGTGAAAAGGCAAGGGCTGATACGCAGTATTTT
v_gene: TRBV19; abundance: NA; j_gene: TRBJ1-5; d_gene: TRBD1; CDR3aa: CASSTTGGGQPQHF; CDR3nt: TGTGCCAGTAGTACCACAGGGGGGGGTCAGCCCCAGCATTTT
v_gene: TRBV16; abundance: few; j_gene: TRBJ1-1; d_gene: NA; CDR3aa: CASSQSPLNTEAFF; CDR3nt: TGTGCCAGCAGCCAATCTCCTCTGAACACTGAAGCTTTCTTT
v_gene: TRBV19; abundance: NA; j_gene: TRBJ2-2; d_gene: TRBD1; CDR3aa: CASQGQGITGELFF; CDR3nt: TGTGCCAGTCAGGGACAGGGAATCACCGGGGAGCTGTTTTTT
v_gene: TRBV6-1; abundance: NA; j_gene: TRBJ1-5; d_gene: NA; CDR3aa: CASGSDGGLNQPQHF; CDR3nt: TGTGCCAGCGGCTCAGACGGGGGACTCAATCAGCCCCAGCATTTT
v_gene: TRBV5-4; abundance: NA; j_gene: TRBJ2-3; d_gene: NA; CDR3aa: CASSLDGGTNTQYF; CDR3nt: TGTGCCAGCAGCTTGGACGGGGGCACGAATACGCAGTATTTT
v_gene: TRBV9; abundance: once; j_gene: TRBJ2-7; d_gene: NA; CDR3aa: CASSVASWAGSHEQYF; CDR3nt: TGTGCCAGCAGCGTAGCATCTTGGGCCGGCAGCCACGAGCAGTACTTC
v_gene: TRBV5-1; abundance: NA; j_gene: TRBJ2-7; d_gene: TRBD1; CDR3aa: CASSMRDRVRGEQYF; CDR3nt: TGCGCCAGCAGCATGCGCGACAGGGTCAGAGGGGAGCAGTACTTC
v_gene: TRBV7-2; abundance: NA; j_gene: TRBJ2-3; d_gene: NA; CDR3aa: CASSLGGEWDTQYF; CDR3nt: TGTGCCAGCAGCTTAGGCGGGGAGTGGGATACGCAGTATTTT
v_gene: TRBV5-1; abundance: NA; j_gene: TRBJ2-2; d_gene: NA; CDR3aa: CASSLINRGGTGELFF; CDR3nt: TGCGCCAGCAGCTTAATAAACAGGGGGGGCACCGGGGAGCTGTTTTTT
v_gene: TRBV5-5; abundance: NA; j_gene: TRBJ1-3; d_gene: NA; CDR3aa: CASSSKDRGLSGNTIYF; CDR3nt: TGTGCCAGCAGCTCGAAGGACCGTGGGCTCTCTGGAAACACCATATATTTT
v_gene: TRBV6-6; abundance: NA; j_gene: TRBJ1-5; d_gene: TRBD1; CDR3aa: CASRSSPGTAREPQHF; CDR3nt: TGTGCCAGCAGATCCTCTCCTGGGACAGCACGCGAACCCCAGCATTTT
v_gene: TRBV18; abundance: NA; j_gene: TRBJ1-5; d_gene: NA; CDR3aa: CASSPRQGEPQHF; CDR3nt: TGTGCCAGCTCACCTAGGCAGGGTGAGCCCCAGCATTTT
v_gene: TRBV10-2; abundance: NA; j_gene: TRBJ1-4; d_gene: NA; CDR3aa: CASSESIGPSKLFF; CDR3nt: TGCGCCAGCAGTGAGTCGATTGGACCTTCAAAACTGTTTTTT
v_gene: TRBV27; abundance: NA; j_gene: TRBJ1-1; d_gene: TRBD1; CDR3aa: CASSWTGALEAFF; CDR3nt: TGTGCCAGCAGCTGGACAGGGGCCTTGGAAGCTTTCTTT
v_gene: TRBV7-2; abundance: NA; j_gene: TRBJ2-7; d_gene: NA; CDR3aa: CASSLARGIDEQYF; CDR3nt: TGTGCCAGCAGCTTAGCGCGGGGAATCGACGAGCAGTACTTC
v_gene: TRBV2; abundance: NA; j_gene: TRBJ2-1; d_gene: NA; CDR3aa: CASSESYNEQFF; CDR3nt: TGTGCCAGCAGTGAATCCTACAATGAGCAGTTCTTC
v_gene: TRBV19; abundance: few; j_gene: TRBJ1-5; d_gene: TRBD1; CDR3aa: CASSLQTGGPNQPQHF; CDR3nt: TGTGCCAGTAGTCTACAGACAGGGGGGCCCAATCAGCCCCAGCATTTT
v_gene: TRBV7-9; abundance: NA; j_gene: TRBJ2-3; d_gene: NA; CDR3aa: CASSLFPPRGFTDTQYF; CDR3nt: TGTGCCAGCAGCCTTTTCCCCCCCCGTGGTTTCACAGATACGCAGTATTTT